This TCR beta chain was captured in a study of T cell repertoires in cytomegalovirus infection. On the study more broadly: The public TCR beta signatures pointed to both CMV infection and matching HLA type. Study-wide findings and caveats: The ex vivo response showed dominance by HLA-C-restricted CMV-specific TCR beta clonotypes.

This CDR3 has 14 residues. The V gene's germline CDR1 is LGHNA and CDR2 YSLEER. V was cut by 3 bases and J by 6 bases, with 12 bases left in between. With respect to this clonotype: The target antigen is unknown.

One entry per CDR3 protein, called by TCRdb with MiXCR from the reads. The top ten clones hold roughly 14% of a sample with approximately 390,000 distinct CDR3 sequences, 34% of them seen once. Sequenced here: cultured PBMCs, sampled from culture after CMV antigen stimulation. The V call is TRBV4-3, the J call TRBJ1-5, with D perhaps matching TRBD1 (6 bases). This TCR came from a human donor in good health (CMV status not recorded). Some clones in this sample may be carry-over from other donors' samples. Here the CDR3 DNA reads TGCGCCAGCAGCCAGACAGGCGGGGGTCAGCCCCAGCATTTT. It encodes CASSQTGGGQPQHF.